This is a list of T cell receptor beta chains from one sample in a study of cytomegalovirus exposure and HLA in healthy donors. Profiling relied on immunoSEQ multiplex PCR, and the TCRdb table lists in-frame clones only, not all of them. The sample lists 130,000 or so clones; 70% to 80% were seen once. Input material: PBMCs. These receptors came from a female donor in good health and CMV-seropositive. Both conserved end residues are part of each CDR3. A D gene is named only where the DNA matches it firmly. Expanded clones get a size class; other rows say once, few or many, or leave the size out.

TRBV30	-	TRBD2	TRBJ2-2	CAWSAGLSDSGELFF	TGTGCCTGGAGTGCGGGACTATCAGATTCCGGGGAGCTGTTTTTT
TRBV21-1	-	-	TRBJ1-5	CASSKELRARQPQHF	TGTGCCAGCAGCAAAGAGCTCAGGGCTAGGCAGCCCCAGCATTTT
TRBV27	-	TRBD2	TRBJ2-1	CASSLSSGESYNEQFF	TGTGCCAGCAGTTTATCGAGCGGGGAGTCCTACAATGAGCAGTTCTTC
TRBV10-3	-	-	TRBJ2-3	CAISGRGSGSTDTQYF	TGTGCCATCAGTGGGAGGGGTAGTGGGAGCACAGATACGCAGTATTTT
TRBV5-1	-	TRBD1	TRBJ2-3	CASGLGQGPDTQYF	TGCGCCAGCGGACTGGGACAGGGGCCAGATACGCAGTATTTT
TRBV7-9	-	TRBD1	TRBJ1-4	CASSRGQLNTNEKLFF	TGTGCCAGCAGCCGGGGACAGCTAAACACTAATGAAAAACTGTTTTTT
TRBV2	few	TRBD2	TRBJ2-3	CASRPTSIYTQYF	TGTGCCAGCAGGCCGACTAGCATATATACGCAGTATTTT
TRBV16	-	-	TRBJ1-2	CASSQSIRANYGYTF	TGTGCCAGCAGCCAATCGATCAGGGCCAACTATGGCTACACCTTC
TRBV18	-	-	TRBJ1-3	CASSSQGGNTIYF	TGTGCCAGCTCATCTCAGGGTGGAAACACCATATATTTT
TRBV6-1	-	-	TRBJ1-5	CASSEGEGGNQPQHF	TGTGCCAGCAGTGAAGGCGAGGGGGGCAATCAGCCCCAGCATTTT
TRBV6-5	-	TRBD1	TRBJ2-7	CASSFRTGRQYF	TGTGCCAGCAGTTTCCGGACAGGTCGGCAGTACTTC
TRBV5-1	few	-	TRBJ2-7	CASSLTLTTGSYEQYF	TGCGCCAGCAGCCTAACCCTAACGACAGGTTCCTACGAGCAGTACTTC
TRBV18	-	-	TRBJ1-1	CASSPNSENTEAFF	TGTGCCAGCTCACCGAATTCAGAGAACACTGAAGCTTTCTTT
TRBV7-7	-	-	TRBJ2-5	CASSLSPGLVETQYF	TGTGCCAGCAGCTTATCCCCAGGTCTGGTAGAGACCCAGTACTTC
TRBV7-2	-	TRBD1	TRBJ2-2	CASSPTGAGELFF	TGTGCCAGCAGCCCGACAGGGGCCGGGGAGCTGTTTTTT
TRBV6-5	-	-	TRBJ2-5	CASRQGLFRETQYF	TGTGCCAGCAGACAGGGATTGTTCAGAGAGACCCAGTACTTC
TRBV30	once	-	TRBJ2-2	CAWSVGGVNTGELFF	TGTGCCTGGAGTGTAGGAGGGGTGAACACCGGGGAGCTGTTTTTT
TRBV5-5	-	-	TRBJ1-4	CASSFIYSPTNEKLFF	TGTGCCAGCAGCTTTATCTACAGCCCAACTAATGAAAAACTGTTTTTT
TRBV7-9	few	TRBD1	TRBJ1-2	CASSLMGQGFYGYTF	TGTGCCAGCAGCTTAATGGGACAGGGTTTCTATGGCTACACCTTC
TRBV15	few	TRBD1	TRBJ1-2	CATRKWDRDTSNYGYTF	TGTGCCACCAGGAAATGGGACAGGGATACGTCTAACTATGGCTACACCTTC
TRBV19	once	TRBD2	TRBJ2-3	CASSGLAGTTDTQYF	TGTGCCAGTAGTGGACTAGCGGGAACCACAGATACGCAGTATTTT
TRBV9	-	TRBD2	TRBJ2-1	CAISGEGFYNEQFF	TGTGCCATCTCGGGGGAGGGGTTCTACAATGAGCAGTTCTTC
TRBV28	-	TRBD1	TRBJ1-1	CASSSGGTVYDEAFF	TGTGCCAGCAGTTCCGGCGGGACAGTTTACGATGAAGCTTTCTTT
TRBV5-1	-	-	TRBJ2-3	CASSLGGDDTQYF	TGCGCCAGCAGCTTGGGGGGGGATGATACGCAGTATTTT
TRBV5-1	few	TRBD1	TRBJ2-7	CASSFGTGSYEQYF	TGCGCCAGCAGCTTTGGGACAGGGTCCTACGAGCAGTACTTC
TRBV9	-	TRBD2	TRBJ2-3	CASSARPSGRTDTQYF	TGTGCCAGCAGCGCCCGGCCTAGCGGTAGGACAGATACGCAGTATTTT
TRBV25-1	-	-	TRBJ2-6	CASSEPSGPLNGANVLTF	TGTGCCAGCAGTGAACCATCAGGGCCGCTTAATGGGGCCAACGTCCTGACTTTC
TRBV7-8	-	-	TRBJ2-5	CASSAESDGETQYF	TGTGCCAGCAGCGCCGAAAGCGACGGGGAGACCCAGTACTTC
TRBV11-2	-	TRBD2	TRBJ2-1	CASSLPGGPFNEQFF	TGTGCCAGCAGCTTACCGGGAGGGCCCTTCAATGAGCAGTTCTTC
TRBV7-9	-	TRBD2	TRBJ2-1	CASSLASSGKDNEQFF	TGTGCCAGCAGCTTAGCGAGTAGCGGGAAAGACAATGAGCAGTTCTTC
TRBV7-9	-	TRBD2	TRBJ2-1	CASSLPLAGPPKSYNEQFF	TGTGCCAGCAGCCTCCCACTAGCGGGGCCCCCTAAGTCCTACAATGAGCAGTTCTTC
TRBV19	-	TRBD1	TRBJ1-2	CASSITGGDYGYTF	TGTGCCAGTAGTATTACAGGGGGCGACTATGGCTACACCTTC
TRBV5-1	-	-	TRBJ1-6	CASSPSGHTQNSPLHF	TGCGCCAGCAGCCCCTCGGGACACACTCAAAATTCACCCCTCCACTTT
TRBV21-1	-	-	TRBJ2-7	CASSKSRRRSNCYEQYF	TGTGCCAGCAGCAAATCACGCCGTAGGAGTAATTGCTACGAGCAGTACTTC
TRBV18	-	TRBD2	TRBJ2-1	CASSPRSGRENNEQFF	TGTGCCAGCTCACCACGAAGCGGGAGGGAAAACAATGAGCAGTTCTTC
TRBV10-1	once	-	TRBJ2-3	CASSDPSANTDTQYF	TGCGCCAGCAGTGACCCTAGCGCCAACACAGATACGCAGTATTTT
TRBV6-5	-	TRBD1	TRBJ2-7	CASSFPGQGIYEQYF	TGTGCCAGCAGTTTCCCGGGACAGGGGATCTACGAGCAGTACTTC
TRBV2	once	TRBD1	TRBJ2-6	CASIQGVSGANVLTF	TGTGCCAGCATTCAGGGGGTCTCGGGGGCCAACGTCCTGACTTTC
TRBV6-5	-	TRBD1	TRBJ2-7	CASRSPGTGSHEQYF	TGTGCCAGCAGGTCTCCCGGGACAGGGAGCCACGAGCAGTACTTC
TRBV15	-	-	TRBJ2-3	CATSRKKGGERTDTQYF	TGTGCCACCAGCAGGAAGAAGGGCGGGGAACGCACAGATACGCAGTATTTT
TRBV7-6	-	TRBD1	TRBJ2-7	CASSQFPGQGYEQYF	TGTGCCAGCAGTCAATTCCCGGGACAGGGCTACGAGCAGTACTTC
TRBV2	-	TRBD1	TRBJ2-1	CASSWTGGNEQFF	TGTGCCAGCAGTTGGACAGGGGGCAATGAGCAGTTCTTC
TRBV19	few	-	TRBJ2-7	CASSLYPTTAYEQYF	TGTGCCAGTAGTTTATACCCAACTACCGCCTACGAGCAGTACTTC
TRBV5-6	-	-	TRBJ2-1	CASSLGIFPQGDEQFF	TGTGCCAGCAGCTTGGGTATCTTCCCTCAGGGCGATGAGCAGTTCTTC
TRBV29-1	-	-	TRBJ1-1	CSVYNTEAFF	TGCAGCGTTTATAACACTGAAGCTTTCTTT
TRBV18	-	-	TRBJ1-2	CASSPRNGQDIYGYTF	TGTGCCAGCTCACCCAGAAATGGGCAGGACATCTATGGCTACACCTTC
TRBV7-2	-	TRBD1	TRBJ2-3	CASSTPPDRGGTDTQYF	TGTGCCAGCAGCACACCACCGGACAGGGGGGGCACAGATACGCAGTATTTT
TRBV15	once	-	TRBJ2-7	CATSVGADSLYEQYF	TGTGCCACCAGCGTTGGGGCTGACAGCCTCTACGAGCAGTACTTC
TRBV13	-	TRBD2	TRBJ2-1	CASSLGLAGGNEQFF	TGTGCCAGCAGCTTAGGGCTAGCGGGGGGTAATGAGCAGTTCTTC
TRBV5-1	few	-	TRBJ2-7	CASSPGLDTYEQYF	TGCGCCAGCAGCCCGGGACTTGATACCTACGAGCAGTACTTC
TRBV9	-	-	TRBJ1-1	CASSVGQGLNTEAFF	TGTGCCAGCAGCGTAGGGCAGGGCCTGAACACTGAAGCTTTCTTT
TRBV30	-	TRBD1	TRBJ2-6	CAWSRQGQRANVLTF	TGTGCCTGGAGTCGACAGGGACAGAGGGCCAACGTCCTGACTTTC
TRBV5-1	-	TRBD2	TRBJ2-7	CASSAGLAAYEQYF	TGCGCCAGCAGCGCCGGACTAGCGGCCTACGAGCAGTACTTC
TRBV28	-	-	TRBJ1-2	CASSPSIAGYTF	TGTGCCAGCAGTCCATCTATTGCTGGCTACACCTTC
TRBV5-1	-	TRBD2	TRBJ2-1	CASRSPGLSSYNEQFF	TGCGCCAGCCGTTCCCCGGGACTAAGCTCCTACAATGAGCAGTTCTTC
TRBV7-9	-	TRBD1	TRBJ1-1	CASSLTGEADTEAFF	TGTGCCAGCAGCTTAACAGGGGAGGCGGACACTGAAGCTTTCTTT